Presented here are 31 T cell receptor beta chains from one specimen sequenced in a study of blood T cell repertoires in COVID-19. The protocol was immunoSEQ multiplex PCR, while the TCRdb copy is restricted to in-frame clones and leaves out a portion. The repertoire includes 150,000 to 200,000 clones, approximately 80% of them detected once, and around 14% sits in the top ten. Input material: PBMCs or T cells enriched from blood (not recorded which). These receptors originate from a man in his sixties who had been exposed to COVID-19.

The chain employs TRBV19 and TRBJ2-2; perhaps TRBD2 as D (6 bases). The CDR3 is 14 residues long. Germline loops: CDR1 LNHDA, CDR2 SQIVND (reference sequence). This CDR3 is CSTRETANTGELFF. DNA for the CDR3: TGTAGTACCCGGGAGACCGCGAACACCGGGGAGCTGTTTTTT.

The CDR3 here is CASSSPGIGANVLTF. CDR3 in DNA: TGCGCCAGCAGCTCCCCAGGGATTGGGGCCAACGTCCTGACTTTC. The V call is TRBV5-1, the J call TRBJ2-6; D possibly corresponds to TRBD1 (5 bases). CDR1 and CDR2 from the germline V gene are SGHRS and YFSETQ. Trimming left V 3 bases short and J 3 bases short, with 10 bases between. The CDR3 is 15 amino acids.

V usage is TRBV6-5 and J usage is TRBJ2-7; 14 bases align to TRBD2. The CDR3 sequence is 16 residues long. Germline V gives CDR1 MNHEY, CDR2 SVGAGI. With V trimmed by 0 bases and J by 3 bases, 1 base remained unmatched. CDR3 in DNA: TGTGCCAGCAGTTACTCGACTAGCGGGAGGGTCTACGAGCAGTACTTC. Its protein product is CASSYSTSGRVYEQYF.

V and J are TRBV5-1 and TRBJ1-4, with 8 bases identical to TRBD1. V lost 3 bases, J lost 0 bases, and 7 bases stayed unmatched. The CDR3 loop spans 17 amino acids. The germline V gene has CDR1 SGHRS and CDR2 YFSETQ. CDR3 coding DNA: TGCGCCAGCAGCTGGGGGACAGGTTTTTCAACTAATGAAAAACTGTTTTTT. Translation gives CASSWGTGFSTNEKLFF.

In DNA, the CDR3 is TGTGCCACCAGCAGAGCGGACAGGGGGCTGAACACTGAAGCTTTCTTT. Its translation is CATSRADRGLNTEAFF. This chain links TRBV15 with TRBJ1-1; TRBD1 agrees at 11 bases. Per germline, CDR1 LNHNV and CDR2 YYDKDF (reference sequence). V lost 1 base and J lost 0; bases outside the gene matches: 1. The CDR3 runs 16 residues. Together with reference TRBV15 and TRBJ1-1, the CDR3 gives the full variable domain: DAMVIQNPRYQVTQFGKPVTLSCSQTLNHNVMYWYQQKSSQAPKLLFHYYDKDFNNEADTPDNFQSRRPNTSFCFLDIRSPGLGDTAMYLCATSRADRGLNTEAFFGQGTRLTVV.

Written as DNA, the CDR3 is TGTGCCAGTACCCATAGAGGGGGAACTAATGAAAAACTGTTTTTT. Its protein is CASTHRGGTNEKLFF. This rearrangement joins TRBV19 to TRBJ1-4; maybe TRBD1 (6 bases). From germline, CDR1 is LNHDA and CDR2 SQIVND (reference sequence). This CDR3 is 15 amino acids long. V gave up 7 bases and J gave up 1 base, with 13 bases separating them.

The chain couples TRBV5-1 to TRBJ1-1, with D possibly matching TRBD1 (6 bases). Trimming removed 0 bases from V and 2 bases from J, with 8 bases in between. Germline V gene sequence: CDR1 SGHRS, CDR2 YFSETQ. This CDR3 is built from 14 residues. In nucleotides, the CDR3 is TGCGCCAGCAGCTTGGGGGGGACAAACACTGAAGCTTTCTTT. Translated: CASSLGGTNTEAFF.

This clone appeared many times. This chain connects TRBV25-1 to TRBJ2-7; 8 bases fit TRBD2. Losses at the gene ends were 6 bases for V and 6 bases for J; bases not matched to a gene: 10. The V gene's germline CDR1 is MGHDK and CDR2 SYGVNS. This CDR3 is 14 amino acids long. CDR3 DNA: TGTGCCAGCAGGAGCTCGGGGGGGGCTGGCGAGCAGTACTTC. Translated, it gives CASRSSGGAGEQYF.

This chain links TRBV3-1 (or the pseudogene TRBV3-2) with TRBJ2-5; 10 bases map to TRBD2. The CDR3 is made up of 18 amino acids. Trimming at V came to 5 bases and at J to 5 bases, leaving 17 bases not matched to a gene. The germline V gene has CDR1 LGHDT and CDR2 YNNKEL (reference sequence). In nucleotides, the CDR3 is TGTGCCAGCAGCACAGACCCTCGTCTAGCGGGAGTCGGGGAGACCCAGTACTTC. Translating it yields CASSTDPRLAGVGETQYF.

The DNA of the CDR3 is TGTGCCAGCAGCTTACAACAGGGGGCGCGGAAACTGTTTTTT. Encoded protein: CASSLQQGARKLFF. This rearrangement joins TRBV7-8 to TRBJ1-4, with 9 bases aligning to TRBD1. V lost 2 bases to trimming and J lost 11 bases; unmatched junction nucleotides: 6. The CDR3 consists of 14 residues. CDR1 SGHVS and CDR2 FQNEAQ come from the germline V gene.

V and J are TRBV12-3 or TRBV12-4 and TRBJ1-1; D call uncertain. V was clipped by 3 bases and J by 0 bases, with 5 bases between them. CDR3 length: 13 residues. CDR3: CASSFYMNTEAFF. Written as DNA, the CDR3 is TGTGCCAGCAGTTTTTACATGAACACTGAAGCTTTCTTT.

This chain links TRBV18 with TRBJ2-7, with TRBD2 matching 10 bases. The germline V gene has CDR1 KGHSH and CDR2 LQKENI. The CDR3 is 15 residues long. The junction had 5 bases not matched to a gene; V was cut back by 3 bases and J by 3 bases. The DNA for the CDR3 is TGTGCCAGCTCACCTGGCACTAGCGGGAACTACGAGCAGTACTTC. Its translation: CASSPGTSGNYEQYF.

The rearrangement uses TRBV5-6 and TRBJ1-6, with 7 bases that match TRBD1. The CDR3 runs to 14 residues. The junction had 2 bases not matched to a gene; V was cut back by 0 bases and J by 8 bases. From germline, CDR1 is SGHDT and CDR2 YYEEEE. DNA of the CDR3: TGTGCCAGCAGCTTGGAAGGGGGCGATTCACCCCTCCACTTT. It translates to CASSLEGGDSPLHF.

This chain connects TRBV7-9 to TRBJ1-1; the D is unclear. V lost 5 bases, J lost 0 bases, and 10 bases lay in between. Germline assignment: CDR1 SEHNR and CDR2 FQNEAQ (reference sequence). The CDR3 covers 14 residues. CDR3 residues: CASSPSQMNTEAFF. In DNA form, the CDR3 reads TGTGCCAGCAGCCCTTCTCAGATGAACACTGAAGCTTTCTTT.

The sample holds one count of this clone. The J gene is TRBJ2-3, the V gene TRBV5-5, with no clear D. Germline loops: CDR1 SGHKS, CDR2 YYEKEE (reference sequence). This CDR3 region has 13 residues. With 0 bases removed from V and 14 bases from J, the gap between germline ends came to 16 bases. CDR3 coding DNA: TGTGCCAGCAGCTTGGCCGGTCAGGCTGTAGGGTATTTT. Translated: CASSLAGQAVGYF.

This clone showed up just a few times. The chain uses TRBV24-1 and TRBJ2-2; a weak D match, TRBD1 (5 bases). Germline V gives CDR1 KGHDR, CDR2 SFDVKD. The CDR3 is 14 amino acids. V was shortened by 4 bases and J by 4 bases, with 9 bases between the two germline ends. For the CDR3, the DNA is TGTGCCACCAGTGAGAGACAGACCACCGGGGAGCTGTTTTTT. It specifies CATSERQTTGELFF.

The V and J genes are TRBV19 and TRBJ2-4, with 9 bases aligning to TRBD1. V trimming: 4 bases; J trimming: 0 bases; junction bases outside the gene matches: 4. The CDR3 sequence is 16 residues long. Germline values: CDR1 LNHDA, CDR2 SQIVND (reference sequence). For the CDR3, the DNA is TGTGCCAGTAGTAAAGGGACAGGGCTAGCCAAAAACATTCAGTACTTC. It is translated as CASSKGTGLAKNIQYF.

V is TRBV30 and J is TRBJ2-2; 12 bases are shared with TRBD1. J was trimmed by 6 bases and V by 5 bases; bases with no gene match: 10. The CDR3 is 16 amino acids. Germline CDR1 reads GTSNPN; CDR2 reads SVGIG (reference sequence). The CDR3 here is CAWAGTGGPLAGELFF. The DNA of the CDR3 is TGTGCCTGGGCCGGGACAGGGGGCCCCTTGGCCGGGGAGCTGTTTTTT.

This clone was detected a few times. The chain recombines TRBV5-1 with TRBJ2-2; 12 positions match TRBD2. There are 16 residues in the CDR3. The germline V gene encodes CDR1 SGHRS and CDR2 YFSETQ. V lost 4 bases and J lost 4; bases outside the gene matches: 5. As DNA, the CDR3 is TGCGCCAGCAGCCCGGGACTAGCGGGCCTCACCGGGGAGCTGTTTTTT. It encodes CASSPGLAGLTGELFF.

This chain uses TRBV6-4 with TRBJ2-1, with 10 bases aligning to TRBD2. This CDR3 is built from 15 residues. The germline V gene has CDR1 MRHNA and CDR2 SNTAGT. V lost 6 bases, J lost 6 bases, and 8 bases stayed unmatched. The DNA for the CDR3 is TGTGCCAGCAGCGCTATTCCTAGCGGGAGCAATGAGCAGTTCTTC. It encodes CASSAIPSGSNEQFF.

This clone was counted between two and nine times. The V call is TRBV19, the J call TRBJ1-5, with 7 bases that match TRBD1. The germline CDR1 and CDR2 sequences are LNHDA and SQIVND (reference sequence). The CDR3 has 12 amino acids. Unmatched junction bases numbered 0, after V lost 6 bases and J lost 4 bases. The CDR3 loop is CASRTGNQPQHF. The CDR3 region has the DNA TGTGCCAGTAGGACAGGGAATCAGCCCCAGCATTTT.

The V and J genes are TRBV3-1 (or the pseudogene TRBV3-2) and TRBJ2-7; D possibly corresponds to TRBD2 (6 bases). This CDR3 has 15 residues. V was pared by 1 base and J by 3 bases, with 13 bases between. The germline V gene encodes CDR1 LGHDT and CDR2 YNNKEL (reference sequence). The CDR3 DNA sequence: TGTGCCAGCAGCCAAGCCCCTAGCGCGATCTACGAGCAGTACTTC. This gives the protein CASSQAPSAIYEQYF.

This chain links TRBV11-2 with TRBJ2-7; weak D call: TRBD1 (6 bases). The V end lost 1 base, the J end lost 4 bases, and 11 bases lay between the germline ends. CDR1 and CDR2 from the germline V gene are SGHAT and FQNNGV. The CDR3 spans 14 residues. CDR3 amino acids: CASSLGRQVYEQYF. The CDR3 region has the DNA TGTGCCAGCAGCTTAGGGAGACAGGTTTACGAGCAGTACTTC.

The chain joins TRBV19 to TRBJ1-2; tentative D call: TRBD1 (5 bases). Trimming removed 2 bases from V and 2 bases from J, with 12 bases in between. CDR1 LNHDA and CDR2 SQIVND come from the germline V gene (reference sequence). This CDR3 has 15 amino acids. This CDR3 reads CASSIMDRGNYGYTF. In DNA form, the CDR3 reads TGTGCCAGTAGTATAATGGATCGGGGGAACTATGGCTACACCTTC.

The chain's CDR3 is CASSSSPQGQGETQYF. Here the CDR3 DNA reads TGCGCCAGCAGCTCTTCCCCCCAGGGCCAGGGGGAGACCCAGTACTTC. The V call is TRBV5-1, the J call TRBJ2-5, with D tentatively TRBD1 (6 bases). Trimming left V 3 bases short and J 5 bases short, with 20 bases between. Germline CDR1 and CDR2: SGHRS and YFSETQ. The CDR3 loop spans 16 amino acids.

In this sample, this clone turned up a few times. The gene calls are TRBV28 and TRBJ1-2; 7 bases line up with TRBD1. The CDR3 spans 12 residues. From germline, CDR1 is MDHEN and CDR2 SYDVKM. Germline trimming cut 2 bases from V and 14 bases from J; bases unmatched to any gene: 8. CDR3 amino acids: CASSLATGLATF. The DNA of the CDR3 is TGTGCCAGCAGTTTAGCGACAGGGCTTGCGACCTTC.

The chain joins TRBV4-3 to TRBJ1-5, with D hard to call. Between the trimmed V and J ends, which lost 1 base and 7 bases, there was a span of 11 bases. From germline, CDR1 is LGHNA and CDR2 YSLEER. The CDR3 has 14 amino acids. Written as DNA, the CDR3 is TGCGCCAGCAGCCAAGCGACGGGGAGGCAGCCCCAGCATTTT. Amino acid sequence: CASSQATGRQPQHF.

V is TRBV18 and J is TRBJ2-5; 9 nucleotides line up with TRBD2. Trimming removed 3 bases from V and 2 bases from J; junction bases left unmatched: 1. From germline, CDR1 is KGHSH and CDR2 LQKENI. This CDR3 is built from 14 residues. CDR3 sequence (DNA): TGTGCCAGCTCACCGGGACTAGCACAAGAGACCCAGTACTTC. Its translation: CASSPGLAQETQYF.

The rearrangement joins TRBV9 to TRBJ2-1; 8 bases fit TRBD2. The V and J ends lost 3 bases and 8 bases, in that order; junction bases with no gene match: 7. The germline CDR1 and CDR2 sequences are SGDLS and YYNGEE. CDR3 length equals 14 residues. DNA of the CDR3: TGTGCCAGCAGCGAGAGCGGGCGGGGGGATGAGCAGTTCTTC. Amino acid sequence: CASSESGRGDEQFF.

The CDR3 region is CASSLGRGNTEAFF. CDR3 nucleotides: TGTGCCAGCAGCTTAGGAAGGGGGAACACTGAAGCTTTCTTT. The V call is TRBV11-3, the J call TRBJ1-1, with D possibly TRBD1 on 5 matching bases. There are 14 residues in the CDR3. The germline V gene encodes CDR1 SGHNT and CDR2 YENEEA. Between the trimmed V and J ends, which lost 1 base and 1 base, there was a span of 7 bases.

The V and J genes are TRBV6-5 and TRBJ1-1; 7 bases match TRBD1. CDR1 and CDR2 (germline): MNHEY, SVGAGI. V was clipped by 8 bases and J by 5 bases; unmatched bases: 11. This CDR3 spans 14 amino acids. The CDR3 DNA sequence: TGTGCCAGCGCGGCCCGCACAGGGGTGACTGAAGCTTTCTTT. Translation gives CASAARTGVTEAFF.